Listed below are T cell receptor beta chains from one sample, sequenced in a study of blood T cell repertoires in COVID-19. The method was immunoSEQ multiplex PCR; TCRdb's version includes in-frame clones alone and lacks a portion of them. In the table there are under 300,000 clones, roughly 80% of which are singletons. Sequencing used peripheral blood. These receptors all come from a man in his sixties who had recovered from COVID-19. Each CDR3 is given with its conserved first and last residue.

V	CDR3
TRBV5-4	CASSFRLAGANNEQFF
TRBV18	CASSLDRMNTEAFF
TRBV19	CASGEASTDTQYF
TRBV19	CASSKASGTQYPQYF
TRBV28	CASSSPSGGGLSYEQYF
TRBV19	CASSTQGARGETQYF
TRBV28	CASSLLQQKAFF
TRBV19	CASSIGRLAGSEETQYF
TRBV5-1	CASSPEYRGRRTEAFF
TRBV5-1	CASRDRLAGGTGELFF
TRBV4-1	CASSHIQGQRDNQPQHF
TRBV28	CASSLGGYNNQPQHF
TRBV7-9	CASSQGLAGAAAYNEQFF
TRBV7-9	CASSLATKNEKLFF
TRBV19	CASSIMGGPNNEQFF
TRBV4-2	CASSHGLAGGDETQYF
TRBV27	CASSPRNTGELFF
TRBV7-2	CASSLGAGRPQHF
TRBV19	CASSRQQGLRNTEAFF
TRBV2	CASQLDRGSYNEQFF
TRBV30	CAWSPHRGSYEQYF
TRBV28	CASSLSQPQHF
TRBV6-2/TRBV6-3	CASSAQGNYGYTF
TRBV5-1	CASSLLGDYEQYF
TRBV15	CATAGTGNQPQHF
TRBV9	CASSVRRLAGPDTQYF
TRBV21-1	CASSQGQGNTGELFF
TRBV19	CASSMRGTGGGSTDTQYF
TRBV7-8	CASSPGTRGNQPQHF
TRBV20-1	CSARRNTEAFF
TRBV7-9	CASSYDTEAFF
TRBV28	CASSSGTKSPHF
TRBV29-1	CSVVGLAGYEQYF
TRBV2	CASSEGLSLGEQYF
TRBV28	CASSFTASGGYEQYF
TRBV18	CASSPQGAGMTYGYTF
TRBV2	CASSPWRGGDEQFF
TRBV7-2	CASSLGSGAGNTIYF
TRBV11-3	CASSESGRARDTQYF
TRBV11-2	CASSFRSFPGGTDTQYF
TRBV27	CASSFSPSLEAKNIQYF
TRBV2	CASSQSRGQGIGTQYF
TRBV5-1	CASSTWTGGWDEQFF
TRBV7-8	CASSPSGTGTGELFF
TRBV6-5	CASSLASTDTQYF
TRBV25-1	CASRRASGDQETQYF
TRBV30	CAWDEGQGFEAFF
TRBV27	CASSLGPREQFF
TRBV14	CASSQEGTGNEKLFF
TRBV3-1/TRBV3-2	CASSLGQRMNTEAFF
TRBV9	CASSVADSGYNEQFF
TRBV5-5	CASSLRAGTYIEKLFF
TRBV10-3	CAIRTGVGYGYTF
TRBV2	CASSYGTANTGELFF
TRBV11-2	CASSLIAGGRTDTQYF